The rows below give T cell receptor beta chains drawn from one sample of a study of blood T cell repertoires in COVID-19. Repertoires were generated with immunoSEQ multiplex PCR, while TCRdb's copy carries only in-frame clones and drops some. The table includes around 200,000 clones, around 84% detected once. The material sequenced was peripheral blood. These receptors were taken from an elderly woman with active or convalescent COVID-19. The CDR3 runs from the conserved cysteine through the conserved F or W. The D gene is left open where the match is weak. The size entry is marked missing in some rows and otherwise reads once, few, many or a size class.

v_call: TRBV6-2/TRBV6-3; d_call: TRBD2; clone_size: NA; j_call: TRBJ2-1; cdr3_nt: TGTGCCAGCAGCAAGCGGGGAGGCTCCTACAATGAGCAGTTCTTC; cdr3_aa: CASSKRGGSYNEQFF
v_call: TRBV5-1; d_call: NA; clone_size: NA; j_call: TRBJ2-7; cdr3_nt: TGCGCCAGCAGCCCACCGGGACTCAGGAAGGAGCAGTACTTC; cdr3_aa: CASSPPGLRKEQYF
v_call: TRBV24-1; d_call: TRBD2; clone_size: NA; j_call: TRBJ2-7; cdr3_nt: TGTGCCACCCGGGGAGGGCCAGGCTACGAGCAGTACTTC; cdr3_aa: CATRGGPGYEQYF
v_call: TRBV6-5; d_call: NA; clone_size: NA; j_call: TRBJ1-2; cdr3_nt: TGTGCCAGCAGTTTAGGACTCTCTCTCCATAGCTATGGCTACACCTTC; cdr3_aa: CASSLGLSLHSYGYTF
v_call: TRBV23-1; d_call: NA; clone_size: NA; j_call: TRBJ1-3; cdr3_nt: TGCGCCAGCAGTCTATGTAGGGGTAAAGACCGCTCTGGAAACACCATATATTTT; cdr3_aa: CASSLCRGKDRSGNTIYF
v_call: TRBV9; d_call: TRBD1; clone_size: NA; j_call: TRBJ2-1; cdr3_nt: TGTGCCAGCAGCGTAGTTTCGGGACAGGGAAGGAATGAGCAGTTCTTC; cdr3_aa: CASSVVSGQGRNEQFF
v_call: TRBV28; d_call: TRBD1; clone_size: NA; j_call: TRBJ1-4; cdr3_nt: TGTGCCAGCAGAACAACCGGGACAGGGCGAGCTGAAAAACTGTTTTTT; cdr3_aa: CASRTTGTGRAEKLFF
v_call: TRBV18; d_call: TRBD1; clone_size: NA; j_call: TRBJ2-3; cdr3_nt: TGTGCCAGCTCCCCCGACAGGGTTGATACGCAGTATTTT; cdr3_aa: CASSPDRVDTQYF
v_call: TRBV9; d_call: NA; clone_size: NA; j_call: TRBJ1-4; cdr3_nt: TGTGCCAGCAGCGTAGTTCCGGCGGGGGTCGGCGAAAAACTGTTTTTT; cdr3_aa: CASSVVPAGVGEKLFF
v_call: TRBV2; d_call: TRBD2; clone_size: NA; j_call: TRBJ2-1; cdr3_nt: TGTGCCAGCAGTGAGGCCGGGCTAGCGGGAAACAATGAGCAGTTCTTC; cdr3_aa: CASSEAGLAGNNEQFF
v_call: TRBV4-2; d_call: NA; clone_size: NA; j_call: TRBJ2-7; cdr3_nt: TGTGCCAGCAGCCAAGAGAAGACCAGGGGGGCGTACGAGCAGTACTTC; cdr3_aa: CASSQEKTRGAYEQYF
v_call: TRBV11-3; d_call: TRBD2; clone_size: NA; j_call: TRBJ2-3; cdr3_nt: TGTGCCAGCAGCTTAGAGGGACTAGCTATAGATACGCAGTATTTT; cdr3_aa: CASSLEGLAIDTQYF
v_call: TRBV28; d_call: TRBD1; clone_size: NA; j_call: TRBJ2-4; cdr3_nt: TGTGCCACCATGGACAGGGGCTTAAACATTCAGTACTTC; cdr3_aa: CATMDRGLNIQYF
v_call: TRBV5-1; d_call: TRBD1; clone_size: NA; j_call: TRBJ2-7; cdr3_nt: TGCGCCAGCAGCCTTCTATCCGGGACAGGAACCTACGAGCAGTACTTC; cdr3_aa: CASSLLSGTGTYEQYF
v_call: TRBV19; d_call: TRBD1; clone_size: NA; j_call: TRBJ2-6; cdr3_nt: TGTGCCAGTAGTATGGGGGACAGGGGAAACTCTGGGGCCAACGTCCTGACTTTC; cdr3_aa: CASSMGDRGNSGANVLTF
v_call: TRBV15; d_call: TRBD2; clone_size: once; j_call: TRBJ2-1; cdr3_nt: TGTGCCACCAGCAGATACCCTAGCGGTAGCTCCTACAATGAGCAGTTCTTC; cdr3_aa: CATSRYPSGSSYNEQFF
v_call: TRBV12-3/TRBV12-4; d_call: NA; clone_size: NA; j_call: TRBJ2-3; cdr3_nt: TGTGCCAGCAGTTCCTTCTATACGCAGTATTTT; cdr3_aa: CASSSFYTQYF
v_call: TRBV5-4; d_call: NA; clone_size: NA; j_call: TRBJ1-4; cdr3_nt: TGTGCCAGCAGCTTTTTTCCCAGGGAAAAACTGTTTTTT; cdr3_aa: CASSFFPREKLFF
v_call: TRBV4-1; d_call: NA; clone_size: NA; j_call: TRBJ1-4; cdr3_nt: TGCGCCAGCAGCCAAAAAATGGCGGCTAATGAAAAACTGTTTTTT; cdr3_aa: CASSQKMAANEKLFF
v_call: TRBV13; d_call: TRBD1; clone_size: NA; j_call: TRBJ1-2; cdr3_nt: TGTGCCAGCAGCCAGACGGACAGGCCGGCTAACTATGGCTACACCTTC; cdr3_aa: CASSQTDRPANYGYTF
v_call: TRBV30; d_call: TRBD1; clone_size: few; j_call: TRBJ1-5; cdr3_nt: TGTGCCTGGAGTGGGACAGGGGGCCGGCAGCCCCAGCATTTT; cdr3_aa: CAWSGTGGRQPQHF
v_call: TRBV24-1; d_call: TRBD2; clone_size: NA; j_call: TRBJ2-1; cdr3_nt: TGTGCCACCAGTGTTCGACTAGCAGGGGAGCAGTTCTTC; cdr3_aa: CATSVRLAGEQFF
v_call: TRBV5-1; d_call: TRBD2; clone_size: NA; j_call: TRBJ2-5; cdr3_nt: TGCGCCAGCAGCTTGGCCGTCGGGGGAGGGCGGCAAGAGACCCAGTACTTC; cdr3_aa: CASSLAVGGGRQETQYF
v_call: TRBV19; d_call: NA; clone_size: NA; j_call: TRBJ2-7; cdr3_nt: TGTGCCAGTAGTATCAACAGGTTTCCCTACGAGCAGTACTTC; cdr3_aa: CASSINRFPYEQYF
v_call: TRBV10-1; d_call: TRBD2; clone_size: few; j_call: TRBJ2-1; cdr3_nt: TGCGCCAGCAGTGAGTCTTTGACTAGCGGGAGTACCAAGGGCCCGACCACCAATGAGCAGTTCTTC; cdr3_aa: CASSESLTSGSTKGPTTNEQFF
v_call: TRBV18; d_call: TRBD2; clone_size: few; j_call: TRBJ2-5; cdr3_nt: TGTGCCAGCTCGACTAGCGGGGAGACCCAGTACTTC; cdr3_aa: CASSTSGETQYF
v_call: TRBV18; d_call: NA; clone_size: NA; j_call: TRBJ1-1; cdr3_nt: TGTGCCAGCTCACCACCGAGCATGAACACTGAAGCTTTCTTT; cdr3_aa: CASSPPSMNTEAFF
v_call: TRBV7-6; d_call: NA; clone_size: NA; j_call: TRBJ2-5; cdr3_nt: TGTGCCAGCAGCTTAGTCCCAGGGGTGGAGACCCAGTACTTC; cdr3_aa: CASSLVPGVETQYF
v_call: TRBV25-1; d_call: TRBD1; clone_size: NA; j_call: TRBJ2-5; cdr3_nt: TGTGCCAGCAGCCAGGGACAGGGCGGAAAGACCCAGTACTTC; cdr3_aa: CASSQGQGGKTQYF
v_call: TRBV6-6; d_call: TRBD2; clone_size: NA; j_call: TRBJ2-7; cdr3_nt: TGTGCCAGCAGACCGCTAGCGGGAGGGCCGTCGTACGAGCAGTACTTC; cdr3_aa: CASRPLAGGPSYEQYF
v_call: TRBV2; d_call: NA; clone_size: NA; j_call: TRBJ1-1; cdr3_nt: TGTGCCAGCAGTGGGGGAACAGGGAGGGCTGAAGCTTTCTTT; cdr3_aa: CASSGGTGRAEAFF
v_call: TRBV18; d_call: NA; clone_size: NA; j_call: TRBJ1-5; cdr3_nt: TGTGCCAGCTCACTCGGACAGCTTAGCAATCAGCCCCAGCATTTT; cdr3_aa: CASSLGQLSNQPQHF
v_call: TRBV6-5; d_call: TRBD1; clone_size: NA; j_call: TRBJ2-1; cdr3_nt: TGTGCCAGCAACCGGGACAGGGCCGTCAATGAGCAGTTCTTC; cdr3_aa: CASNRDRAVNEQFF
v_call: TRBV7-2; d_call: TRBD1; clone_size: once; j_call: TRBJ1-2; cdr3_nt: TGTGCCAGCAGCGAGAGGACAGGGTATGGCTACACCTTC; cdr3_aa: CASSERTGYGYTF
v_call: TRBV7-9; d_call: NA; clone_size: once; j_call: TRBJ1-1; cdr3_nt: TGTGCCAGGATCAATTCGGGGGGCACGGCTCGGGGTGAAGCTTTCTTT; cdr3_aa: CARINSGGTARGEAFF
v_call: TRBV2; d_call: TRBD1; clone_size: NA; j_call: TRBJ1-6; cdr3_nt: TGTGCCAGCAGTGAGGGCAGGGGGCCATTCCCCCTCCACTTT; cdr3_aa: CASSEGRGPFPLHF
v_call: TRBV5-1; d_call: TRBD1; clone_size: NA; j_call: TRBJ1-1; cdr3_nt: TGCGCCAGCAGTTATGACAGGGAGACTGAAGCTTTCTTT; cdr3_aa: CASSYDRETEAFF
v_call: TRBV3-1/TRBV3-2; d_call: TRBD2; clone_size: NA; j_call: TRBJ2-7; cdr3_nt: TGTGCCAGCAGCCCCCGGGGTAGCGGGGGCGGGATTCAGTACTTC; cdr3_aa: CASSPRGSGGGIQYF
v_call: TRBV5-4; d_call: TRBD2; clone_size: NA; j_call: TRBJ2-3; cdr3_nt: TGTGCCAGCAGCCCCCGCGGGGGGGGTCGCAGCACAGATACGCAGTATTTT; cdr3_aa: CASSPRGGGRSTDTQYF
v_call: TRBV5-6; d_call: TRBD1; clone_size: NA; j_call: TRBJ2-7; cdr3_nt: TGTGCCAGCAGCCCGGGACAGACCTACGAGCAGTACTTC; cdr3_aa: CASSPGQTYEQYF
v_call: TRBV7-6; d_call: NA; clone_size: NA; j_call: TRBJ2-7; cdr3_nt: TGTGCCAGCAGCTTAAGGGCCGGGACAGGTAGCGGGCCACTCTCCTACGAGCAGTACTTC; cdr3_aa: CASSLRAGTGSGPLSYEQYF
v_call: TRBV7-8; d_call: NA; clone_size: NA; j_call: TRBJ2-1; cdr3_nt: TGTGCCAGCAGCTTAGGGCGGAACAATGAGCAGTTCTTC; cdr3_aa: CASSLGRNNEQFF
v_call: TRBV6-2/TRBV6-3; d_call: NA; clone_size: once; j_call: TRBJ1-2; cdr3_nt: TGTGCCAGCAGTTACTCGGGAGGGGCCCCGGCTGGCTACACCTTC; cdr3_aa: CASSYSGGAPAGYTF
v_call: TRBV7-2; d_call: NA; clone_size: NA; j_call: TRBJ2-7; cdr3_nt: TGTGCCAGCAGCTTAGATCAGGGTACCTACGAGCAGTACTTC; cdr3_aa: CASSLDQGTYEQYF
v_call: TRBV7-9; d_call: TRBD1; clone_size: NA; j_call: TRBJ1-1; cdr3_nt: TGTGCCAGCAGCATCGGACAGGGACTCACTGAAGCTTTCTTT; cdr3_aa: CASSIGQGLTEAFF
v_call: TRBV30; d_call: NA; clone_size: NA; j_call: TRBJ2-2; cdr3_nt: TGTGCCTGGAGTTTGGGGGGTTCCGGGGAGCTGTTTTTT; cdr3_aa: CAWSLGGSGELFF
v_call: TRBV7-7; d_call: NA; clone_size: NA; j_call: TRBJ2-5; cdr3_nt: TGTGCCAGCAGCCGTACAGGGTTCCAAGAGACCCAGTACTTC; cdr3_aa: CASSRTGFQETQYF
v_call: TRBV30; d_call: NA; clone_size: NA; j_call: TRBJ1-6; cdr3_nt: TGTGCCTGGGACGACAGTCTTCGTTCACCCCTCCACTTT; cdr3_aa: CAWDDSLRSPLHF
v_call: TRBV15; d_call: NA; clone_size: NA; j_call: TRBJ1-1; cdr3_nt: TGTGCCACCAGGGCGGGGATCAGGAACACTGAAGCTTTCTTT; cdr3_aa: CATRAGIRNTEAFF
v_call: TRBV12-3/TRBV12-4; d_call: NA; clone_size: NA; j_call: TRBJ2-3; cdr3_nt: TGTGCCAGCAGTAGCCCCCCAGGAGATACGCAGTATTTT; cdr3_aa: CASSSPPGDTQYF
v_call: TRBV19; d_call: TRBD2; clone_size: NA; j_call: TRBJ2-5; cdr3_nt: TGTGCCAGTAGTGCCCAACTTACTAGCGGGAAAGAGACCCAGTACTTC; cdr3_aa: CASSAQLTSGKETQYF
v_call: TRBV25-1; d_call: TRBD1; clone_size: NA; j_call: TRBJ2-7; cdr3_nt: TGTGCCAGCAGTGTCATTAGACCGGGACAGAGAGACGAGCAGTACTTC; cdr3_aa: CASSVIRPGQRDEQYF
v_call: TRBV2; d_call: TRBD2; clone_size: NA; j_call: TRBJ2-2; cdr3_nt: TGTGCCAGCAGACTAGCGGGAGCGATGAACACCGGGGAGCTGTTTTTT; cdr3_aa: CASRLAGAMNTGELFF
v_call: TRBV28; d_call: NA; clone_size: NA; j_call: TRBJ2-5; cdr3_nt: TGTGCCAGCAGTTTCCCAGGGCTGGAGACCCAGTACTTC; cdr3_aa: CASSFPGLETQYF
v_call: TRBV7-2; d_call: TRBD1; clone_size: NA; j_call: TRBJ2-7; cdr3_nt: TGTGCCAGCAGCTTAGTCGGGGACAGGGGGTACGAGCAGTACTTC; cdr3_aa: CASSLVGDRGYEQYF